The clone carrying this T cell receptor (beta chain) was picked up a small number of times. What it recognizes is unknown. V lost 4 bases and J 1 base, leaving 16 bases between the germline ends. The CDR3 has 16 residues. This record comes from a study of CD8+ T cells in alopecia areata. Study-level findings and limits: Scalp sequencing also captures normal skin's resident alphabeta T cells. Compared with mice, patients displayed less clear TCR sharing, possibly for HLA-related reasons.

After isolation, RNA underwent reverse transcription to generate cDNA as the sequencing template. Sequencing was performed with immunoSEQ multiplex PCR; in TCRdb, only in-frame clones are kept and a portion is missing. The repertoire holds more than 85,000 clones, with around 44% as singletons. The genes are TRBV23-1 and TRBJ2-5, with D possibly called TRBD1 or TRBD2 (7 bases each). TRBV23-1 is treated as an ORF (open reading frame) with a function not yet certain. The sample was CD4+ T cells sorted from blood. The receptor comes from a human donor with alopecia areata. CDR3 sequence reads: CASSRAGQPSQETQYF. The CDR3 DNA reads TGCGCCAGCAGTCGAGCGGGACAGCCATCCCAAGAGACCCAGTACTTC.